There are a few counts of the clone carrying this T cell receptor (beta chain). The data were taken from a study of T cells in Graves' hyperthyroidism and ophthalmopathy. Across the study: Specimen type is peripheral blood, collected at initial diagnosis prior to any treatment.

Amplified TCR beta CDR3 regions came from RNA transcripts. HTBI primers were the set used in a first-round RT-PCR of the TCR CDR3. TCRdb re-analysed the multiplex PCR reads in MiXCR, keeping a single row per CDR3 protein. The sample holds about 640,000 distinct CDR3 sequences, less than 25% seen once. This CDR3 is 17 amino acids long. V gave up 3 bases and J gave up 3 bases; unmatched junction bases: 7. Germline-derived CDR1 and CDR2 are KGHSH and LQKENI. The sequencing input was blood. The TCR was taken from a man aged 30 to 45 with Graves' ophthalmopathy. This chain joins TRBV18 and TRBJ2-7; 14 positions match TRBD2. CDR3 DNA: TGTGCCAGCTCACCGGGACTAGCGGGAGCTCTTGACTACGAGCAGTACTTC. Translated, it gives CASSPGLAGALDYEQYF.